The clone carrying this T cell receptor beta chain came up once. Antigen specificity is unknown. This sample is part of a study of CD8 T cells in Susac syndrome. Overall study results and limits: It was acknowledged in the study that its TCR sequencing and HLA analysis involved a relatively small number of individuals.

An input of roughly 0.45 to 1 ug of RNA was subjected to reverse transcription using random hexamers. TCRdb reprocessed the immunoSEQ multiplex PCR reads with MiXCR, giving one entry per CDR3 protein. The table shows around 80,000 distinct CDR3 sequences, with around 94% occurring only once. Trimming shortened V by 2 bases and J by 1 base, and 5 bases separated the two germline ends. The germline V gene encodes CDR1 MNHEY and CDR2 SMNVEV (reference sequence). The CDR3 has 13 amino acids. The receptor was isolated from a human donor with Susac syndrome. The sequenced sample was CD8+ T cells from PBMCs. The V gene is TRBV27, the J gene TRBJ1-2; D is ambiguous. CDR3 nucleotide sequence: TGTGCCAGCAGTTTACCGGGTAACTATGGCTACACCTTC. Translated, it gives CASSLPGNYGYTF.